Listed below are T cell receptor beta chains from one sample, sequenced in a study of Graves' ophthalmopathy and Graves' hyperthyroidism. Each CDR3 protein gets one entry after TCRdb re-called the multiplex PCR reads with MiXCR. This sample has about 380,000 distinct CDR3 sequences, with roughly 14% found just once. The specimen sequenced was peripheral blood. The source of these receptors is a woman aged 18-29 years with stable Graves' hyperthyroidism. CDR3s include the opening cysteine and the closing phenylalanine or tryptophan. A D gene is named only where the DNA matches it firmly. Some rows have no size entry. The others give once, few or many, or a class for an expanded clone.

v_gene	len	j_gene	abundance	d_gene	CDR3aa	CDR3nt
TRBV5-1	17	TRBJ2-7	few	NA	CASSLAGGFGSSYEQYF	TGCGCCAGCAGCTTGGCTGGGGGTTTCGGGAGCTCCTACGAGCAGTACTTC
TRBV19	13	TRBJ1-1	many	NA	CASSPASRSEAFF	TGTGCCAGTAGCCCCGCGAGCCGGTCTGAAGCTTTCTTT
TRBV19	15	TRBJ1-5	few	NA	CASSIGQAGNQPQHF	TGTGCCAGTAGTATAGGACAGGCCGGCAATCAGCCCCAGCATTTT
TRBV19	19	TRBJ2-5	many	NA	CASSIDLLLQGGEGETQYF	TGTGCCAGTAGTATAGATCTATTATTACAGGGGGGGGAAGGAGAGACCCAGTACTTC
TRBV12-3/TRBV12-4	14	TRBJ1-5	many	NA	CASSYGQGNQPQHF	TGTGCCAGCAGTTACGGGCAGGGCAATCAGCCCCAGCATTTT
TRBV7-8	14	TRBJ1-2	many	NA	CASSLEALNYGYTF	TGTGCCAGCAGCCTAGAGGCCCTTAACTATGGCTACACCTTC
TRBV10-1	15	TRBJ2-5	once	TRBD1	CASSESWTGGETQYF	TGCGCCAGCAGTGAGTCGTGGACAGGGGGGGAGACCCAGTACTTC
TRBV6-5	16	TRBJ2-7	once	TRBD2	CASSSYRTSVTYEQYF	TGTGCCAGCAGTTCCTACCGGACTAGCGTCACCTACGAGCAGTACTTC
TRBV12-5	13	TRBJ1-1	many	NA	CASGLKQNTEAFF	TGTGCTAGTGGTTTGAAGCAAAACACTGAAGCTTTCTTT
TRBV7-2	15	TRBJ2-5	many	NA	CASSLEGGLQETQYF	TGTGCCAGCAGCTTAGAAGGGGGATTACAAGAGACCCAGTACTTC
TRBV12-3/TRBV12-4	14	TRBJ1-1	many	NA	CASSGFFYGSEAFF	TGTGCCAGCAGTGGTTTCTTTTATGGTTCTGAAGCTTTCTTT
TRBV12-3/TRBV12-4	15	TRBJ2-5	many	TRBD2	CASSHIAGGQETQYF	TGTGCCAGCAGTCACATAGCGGGGGGGCAAGAGACCCAGTACTTC
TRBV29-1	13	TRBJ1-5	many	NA	CSVGEGVFQPQHF	TGCAGCGTTGGAGAAGGGGTTTTTCAGCCCCAGCATTTT
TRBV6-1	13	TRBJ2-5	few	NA	CASNRRTEETKYF	TGCGCCAGCAACCGACGGACAGAAGAGACCAAGTACTTC
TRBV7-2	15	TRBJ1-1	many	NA	CASSLLDGLNTEAFF	TGTGCCAGCAGCTTACTTGACGGACTGAACACTGAAGCTTTCTTT
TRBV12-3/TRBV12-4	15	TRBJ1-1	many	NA	CASSLLSAQNTEAFF	TGTGCCAGCAGTTTATTATCAGCTCAGAACACTGAAGCTTTCTTT
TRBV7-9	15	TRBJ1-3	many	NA	CASSLGRNSGNTIYF	TGTGCCAGCAGCTTGGGCAGAAACTCTGGAAACACCATATATTTT
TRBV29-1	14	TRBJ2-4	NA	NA	CSVEDWAGGNIKYF	NA
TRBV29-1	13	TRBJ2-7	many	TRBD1	CSVSTGGEDEQYF	TGCAGCGTATCGACAGGGGGTGAAGACGAGCAGTACTTC
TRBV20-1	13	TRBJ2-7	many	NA	CSAGDHPGDEQYF	TGCAGTGCTGGAGACCACCCGGGGGACGAGCAGTACTTC